Shown below are 29 T cell receptor beta chains from a single sample sequenced in a study of identical twins (dated by TCRdb to about 2016). Library preparation used 5' RACE. Sequencing instrument: Illumina HiSeq 2000. The public sequencing data were trimmed at Q25 with fastp and processed into clonotypes with MiXCR by TCRdb, which kept only in-frame beta chains. Rows are unified per CDR3 protein, each entry keeping the most common DNA and genes. The sample records around 230,000 distinct CDR3 sequences, less than 9.5% of which are singletons. The ten largest account for around 5.1% of the sample. The sample consisted of memory (CD45RO+) T cells sorted from blood. Taken with the paper, the label for cell subset or site translates to: CD45RO+ enriched T cells. The receptors here all came from a young woman in good health.

This clonotype was seen a few times. The chain couples TRBV11-2 to TRBJ2-7, with TRBD2 matching 9 bases. Trimming at V came to 5 bases and at J to 3 bases, leaving 14 bases not matched to a gene. The CDR3 consists of 17 residues. In germline, CDR1 is SGHAT, CDR2 FQNNGV. CDR3 sequence: CASSTFPTGTSIYEQYF. In nucleotides, the CDR3 is TGTGCCAGCAGCACCTTCCCAACCGGGACTAGCATCTACGAGCAGTACTTC.

This chain links TRBV5-6 with TRBJ2-1; TRBD2 agrees at 7 bases. This CDR3 has 16 residues. The germline V gene encodes CDR1 SGHDT and CDR2 YYEEEE. The junction had 14 bases not matched to a gene; V was cut back by 4 bases and J by 7 bases. CDR3 protein: CASSSLGAGVRNEQFF. The CDR3 coding sequence is TGTGCCAGCAGCAGCCTGGGTGCGGGAGTTCGGAATGAGCAGTTCTTC.

The V and J genes are TRBV20-1 and TRBJ2-3; D unclear. Trimming shortened V by 0 bases and J by 0 bases, and 13 bases separated the two germline ends. Germline values: CDR1 DFQATT, CDR2 SNEGSKA (reference sequence). This CDR3 is built from 16 residues. CDR3 nucleotides: TGCAGTGCTAGAGATTTAGGCAGACCTAGCACAGATACGCAGTATTTT. It is translated as CSARDLGRPSTDTQYF.

This clonotype was observed at least ten times. The rearrangement joins TRBV2 to TRBJ1-2, with D maybe TRBD1 (5 bases). CDR3 size: 15 residues. Germline V gives CDR1 SNHLY, CDR2 FYNNEI. The ends were cut back, 4 bases at V and 4 bases at J, with 16 bases in the middle. CDR3 nucleotide sequence: TGTGCCAGCAGTGGATTCGGATGGCAGGGCTATGGCTACACCTTC. It encodes CASSGFGWQGYGYTF.

The sample holds a few counts of this clonotype. The chain is built from TRBV20-1 and TRBJ2-3; D unclear. The V gene lost 2 bases and the J gene lost 2 bases, with 17 bases spanning the gap. The CDR3 contains 16 residues. Germline V gene sequence: CDR1 DFQATT, CDR2 SNEGSKA (reference sequence). The chain's CDR3 is CSARSLGGVNTDTQYF. The CDR3, as DNA: TGCAGTGCTAGATCGCTTGGCGGCGTTAACACAGATACGCAGTATTTT.

The rearrangement uses TRBV9 and TRBJ2-4; D tentatively reads TRBD1 or TRBD2 (5 bases each). Germline CDR1 and CDR2: SGDLS and YYNGEE. V was pared by 3 bases and J by 7 bases, with 14 bases between. This CDR3 contains 14 residues. The CDR3 bases are TGTGCCAGCAGCGCGGGGCTGGGTGAGAACATTCAGTACTTC. Translating gives CASSAGLGENIQYF. The full variable domain, its missing parts supplied by reference TRBV9 and TRBJ2-4, is DSGVTQTPKHLITATGQRVTLRCSPRSGDLSVYWYQQSLDQGLQFLIQYYNGEERAKGNILERFSAQQFPDLHSELNLSSLELGDSALYFCASSAGLGENIQYFGAGTRLSVL.

The rearrangement joins TRBV6-5 to TRBJ2-3, with TRBD2 as a possible D gene (6 bases). CDR3 size: 15 residues. Germline lookup yields CDR1 MNHEY and CDR2 SVGAGI. Trimming took 2 bases from V and 0 from J, leaving 9 bases between them. The CDR3 reads CASSYERGSTDTQYF. CDR3 bases: TGTGCCAGCAGTTACGAACGGGGGAGCACAGATACGCAGTATTTT.

The V call is TRBV27, the J call TRBJ2-5; D may be TRBD1 or TRBD2 (5 bases each). Germline V CDR1 and CDR2: MNHEY, SMNVEV (reference sequence). V lost 2 bases, J lost 1 base, and 11 bases lay in between. The CDR3 consists of 15 residues. The CDR3 DNA sequence: TGTGCCAGCAGTTTAGGGTGGGGGTTCCAAGAGACCCAGTACTTC. Translating gives CASSLGWGFQETQYF.

This rearrangement joins TRBV5-6 to TRBJ1-3; D not certain. The CDR3 length is 16 residues. Germline V CDR1 and CDR2: SGHDT, YYEEEE. V dropped 0 bases and J dropped 5 bases, with 15 bases sitting between them. Written as DNA, the CDR3 is TGTGCCAGCAGCTTGGCCACCACGGCAGAGAGAAACACCATATATTTT. As protein: CASSLATTAERNTIYF.

The chain couples TRBV6-2 or TRBV6-3 to TRBJ2-1, with 8 nucleotides matching TRBD1. Trimming at V came to 5 bases and at J to 10 bases, leaving 10 bases not matched to a gene. Germline CDR1 MNHEY, CDR2 SVGEGT. This CDR3 contains 14 residues. As DNA, the CDR3 is TGTGCCAGCAGTACCCGACAGGGGCATAGGGAGCAGTTCTTC. Its translation is CASSTRQGHREQFF.

This clonotype was seen only a few times. This chain connects TRBV18 to TRBJ2-3; no reliable D call. V was shortened by 6 bases and J by 1 base, with 14 bases between the two germline ends. The CDR3 covers 15 residues. The germline CDR1 and CDR2 sequences are KGHSH and LQKENI. This CDR3 reads CASSGNPLGTDTQYF. The CDR3 DNA sequence: TGTGCCAGCTCCGGAAACCCTTTGGGCACAGATACGCAGTATTTT. Full variable domain (outside the CDR3, taken from reference TRBV18 and TRBJ2-3): NAGVMQNPRHLVRRRGQEARLRCSPMKGHSHVYWYRQLPEEGLKFMVYLQKENIIDESGMPKERFSAEFPKEGPSILRIQQVVRGDSAAYFCASSGNPLGTDTQYFGPGTRLTVL.

The rearrangement uses TRBV27 and TRBJ1-5, with no clear D. Trimming shortened V by 2 bases and J by 7 bases, and 9 bases separated the two germline ends. CDR1 and CDR2 from the germline V gene are MNHEY and SMNVEV (reference sequence). The length of the CDR3 is 13 residues. CDR3 sequence reads: CASSLVSGQPQHF. Here the CDR3 DNA reads TGTGCCAGCAGTTTAGTCTCTGGCCAGCCCCAGCATTTT.

The table lists this clonotype with many counts. The V and J genes are TRBV10-3 and TRBJ1-4, with 7 bases fitting TRBD1. Trimming cost V 4 bases and J 8 bases; bases outside gene matches: 4. In germline, CDR1 is ENHRY, CDR2 SYGVKD. This CDR3 is 13 amino acids long. The CDR3 sequence: CAISGNRGEKLFF. The CDR3 DNA reads TGTGCCATCAGTGGAAACAGGGGCGAAAAACTGTTTTTT.

This clonotype was seen a handful of times. V and J are TRBV6-2 or TRBV6-3 and TRBJ1-1; no reliable D call. The CDR3 spans 13 residues. CDR1 and CDR2 from the germline V gene are MNHEY and SVGEGT. Trimming left V 7 bases short and J 5 bases short, with 14 bases between. The CDR3 reads CASKPPAGTEAFF. CDR3 nucleotide sequence: TGTGCCAGCAAACCCCCCGCGGGTACTGAAGCTTTCTTT.

The chain joins TRBV15 to TRBJ1-1, with D uncertain. The germline V gene has CDR1 LNHNV and CDR2 YYDKDF (reference sequence). Trimming cost V 0 bases and J 5 bases, with 7 bases left between them. The CDR3 covers 13 residues. CDR3 region: CATSRDGQTEAFF. CDR3 sequence (DNA): TGTGCCACCAGCAGAGATGGGCAAACTGAAGCTTTCTTT.

The rearrangement joins TRBV20-1 to TRBJ2-3, with D possibly TRBD1 on 6 matching bases. Germline values: CDR1 DFQATT, CDR2 SNEGSKA (reference sequence). This CDR3 region has 13 residues. Trimming cost V 6 bases and J 2 bases, with 12 bases left between them. The CDR3 here is CSATRDNTDTQYF. The CDR3 DNA sequence: TGCAGTGCAACCCGGGACAACACAGATACGCAGTATTTT.

A few counts support this clonotype. The rearrangement joins TRBV6-5 to TRBJ2-5; either TRBD1 or TRBD2 may fit D (6 bases each). Trimming left V 2 bases short and J 1 base short, with 11 bases between. Germline V gives CDR1 MNHEY, CDR2 SVGAGI. The CDR3 consists of 15 residues. The CDR3 region is CASSYQGGLQETQYF. In nucleotides, the CDR3 is TGTGCCAGCAGTTACCAAGGGGGACTCCAAGAGACCCAGTACTTC.

This clonotype was detected only once. The chain has TRBV5-1 and TRBJ2-3; 8 nucleotides match TRBD2. Germline trimming cut 0 bases from V and 2 bases from J; bases unmatched to any gene: 2. Germline CDR1 and CDR2: SGHRS and YFSETQ. There are 15 residues in the CDR3. The CDR3 region has the DNA TGCGCCAGCAGCTTGGCCGGGGGGGCCACAGATACGCAGTATTTT. Protein: CASSLAGGATDTQYF.

This clonotype was recorded a few times. This rearrangement joins TRBV20-1 to TRBJ2-7, with a possible D match to TRBD1 (6 bases). The CDR3 consists of 15 residues. The germline gives CDR1 DFQATT, CDR2 SNEGSKA (reference sequence). V was trimmed by 3 bases and J by 2 bases, leaving 17 bases between them. The CDR3 region has the DNA TGCAGTGCTAGGCCTACAGGGATTTTTCCCTACGAGCAGTACTTC. This sequence encodes CSARPTGIFPYEQYF.

This clonotype was detected ten times or more. The chain carries TRBV30 and TRBJ1-2; D remains ambiguous. This CDR3 is built from 12 residues. Trimming shortened V by 4 bases and J by 1 base, and 7 bases separated the two germline ends. Germline CDR1 reads GTSNPN; CDR2 reads SVGIG (reference sequence). CDR3 nucleotides: TGTGCCTGGAACCCCATTAACTATGGCTACACCTTC. It specifies CAWNPINYGYTF.

This clonotype was seen a few times. The rearrangement uses TRBV4-1 and TRBJ2-7; tentative D call: TRBD2 (6 bases). Trimming stripped 1 base from V and 3 bases from J, with 13 bases between. Germline values: CDR1 MGHRA, CDR2 YSYEKL. The length of the CDR3 is 15 residues. The CDR3 coding sequence is TGCGCCAGCAGCCAAGGACCGTTCGGGAGCTACGAGCAGTACTTC. Its protein product is CASSQGPFGSYEQYF.

In its sample, this clonotype was seen many times. The chain recombines TRBV18 with TRBJ1-1; the D gene is possibly TRBD1 (5 bases). Trimming stripped 3 bases from V and 1 base from J, with 12 bases between. Germline CDR1 reads KGHSH; CDR2 reads LQKENI. This CDR3 is 15 amino acids long. CDR3 sequence: CASSPSLGGNTEAFF. In DNA, the CDR3 is TGTGCCAGCTCACCCTCCCTGGGGGGGAACACTGAAGCTTTCTTT.

The genes are TRBV11-2 and TRBJ2-1, with 9 bases matching TRBD2. The CDR3 is 19 residues long. V shed 5 bases and J 6 bases; nucleotides not matched to a gene: 20. CDR1 and CDR2 (germline): SGHAT, FQNNGV. Here the CDR3 reads CASSPNRASGTVPPNEQFF. The CDR3 nucleotides are TGTGCCAGCAGCCCTAACAGAGCTAGCGGGACCGTCCCGCCCAATGAGCAGTTCTTC.

This clonotype was observed a few times. This rearrangement joins TRBV3-1 to TRBJ2-1; 9 nucleotides align to TRBD1. The germline CDR1 and CDR2 sequences are LGHDT and YNNKEL (reference sequence). V lost 4 bases to trimming and J lost 4 bases; unmatched junction nucleotides: 5. The CDR3 is made up of 15 amino acids. CDR3 DNA sequence: TGTGCCAGCAGCCGGTGGACAGGGGTTTACAATGAGCAGTTCTTC. Its translation is CASSRWTGVYNEQFF.

This clonotype was detected a few times. The gene calls are TRBV28 and TRBJ2-7; D is perhaps TRBD1 or TRBD2 (5 bases each). Germline loops: CDR1 MDHEN, CDR2 SYDVKM. The CDR3 extends over 14 amino acids. Trimming removed 6 bases from V and 1 base from J, with 13 bases in between. CDR3 in amino acids: CASRSAGASYEQYF. CDR3 DNA sequence: TGTGCCAGCAGGTCCGCCGGGGCTTCCTACGAGCAGTACTTC. The full variable domain, rest sourced from reference TRBV28 and TRBJ2-7, is DVKVTQSSRYLVKRTGEKVFLECVQDMDHENMFWYRQDPGLGLRLIYFSYDVKMKEKGDIPEGYSVSREKKERFSLILESASTNQTSMYLCASRSAGASYEQYFGPGTRLTVT.

This clonotype showed up many times. This sequence joins TRBV5-6 and TRBJ2-2; 8 bases are shared with TRBD1. Germline V lookup: CDR1 SGHDT, CDR2 YYEEEE. V lost 4 bases and J lost 7; bases outside the gene matches: 9. The CDR3 is 15 amino acids. CDR3 residues: CASSRRGQGGGELFF. In nucleotides, the CDR3 is TGTGCCAGCAGCCGCCGTGGACAGGGCGGCGGGGAGCTGTTTTTT.

This clonotype showed up many times. The V gene is TRBV12-3 or TRBV12-4, the J gene TRBJ1-1; D is possibly TRBD1 (5 bases). V lost 6 bases, J lost 1 base, and 18 bases lay in between. The CDR3 is 16 amino acids. The CDR3 reads CASSPRVGRENTEAFF. In nucleotides, the CDR3 is TGTGCCAGCAGCCCTCGGGTGGGCAGGGAGAACACTGAAGCTTTCTTT.

V gene TRBV19 combines with J gene TRBJ2-3; 9 bases match TRBD2. The trim removed 3 bases at V and 0 bases at J, leaving 7 bases unmatched. The germline V gene encodes CDR1 LNHDA and CDR2 SQIVND (reference sequence). This CDR3 has 17 residues. The CDR3 sequence is CASSMLGGRGSTDTQYF. CDR3 sequence (DNA): TGTGCCAGTAGTATGCTAGGCGGGAGGGGTAGCACAGATACGCAGTATTTT.

In its sample, this clonotype was seen many times. The rearrangement links TRBV25-1 to TRBJ1-6; D not resolved. The CDR3 is made up of 11 amino acids. V shed 8 bases and J shed 5 bases, with 4 bases lying between them. Germline CDR1 reads MGHDK; CDR2 reads SYGVNS. DNA of the CDR3: TGTGCCAGCGGGGATAATTCACCCCTCCACTTT. Residues: CASGDNSPLHF. Combining the CDR3 with reference TRBV25-1 and TRBJ1-6 gives the whole variable domain EADIYQTPRYLVIGTGKKITLECSQTMGHDKMYWYQQDPGMELHLIHYSYGVNSTEKGDLSSESTVSRIRTEHFPLTLESARPSHTSQYLCASGDNSPLHFGNGTRLTVT.